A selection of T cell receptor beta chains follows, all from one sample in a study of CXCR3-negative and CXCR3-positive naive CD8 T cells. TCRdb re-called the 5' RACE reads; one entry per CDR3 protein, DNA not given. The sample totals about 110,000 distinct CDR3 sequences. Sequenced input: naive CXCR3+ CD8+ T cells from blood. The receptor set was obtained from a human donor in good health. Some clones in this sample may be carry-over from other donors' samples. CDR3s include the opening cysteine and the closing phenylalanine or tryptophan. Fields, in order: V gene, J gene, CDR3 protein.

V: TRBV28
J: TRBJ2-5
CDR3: CASTPPLRDRAETQYF

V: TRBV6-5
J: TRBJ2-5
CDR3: CASSYSKLETQYF

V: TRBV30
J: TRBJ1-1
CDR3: CAWSAASEAFF

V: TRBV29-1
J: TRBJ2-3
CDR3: CSVEDFTDTQYF

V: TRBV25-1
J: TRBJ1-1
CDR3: CASRLTGRTEAFF

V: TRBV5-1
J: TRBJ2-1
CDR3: CASSLSREDNNEQFF

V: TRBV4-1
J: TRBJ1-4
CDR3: CASSRRDATNEKLFF

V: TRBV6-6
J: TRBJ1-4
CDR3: CASSLSTENEKLFF

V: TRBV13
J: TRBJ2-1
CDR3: CASSLGLTGTGTYNEQFF

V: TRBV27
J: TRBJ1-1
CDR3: CASSFLQGDTEAFF

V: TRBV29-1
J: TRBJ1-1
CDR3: CSVEGATGTEAFF

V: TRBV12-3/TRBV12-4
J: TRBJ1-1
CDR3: CASSLSTGITEAFF

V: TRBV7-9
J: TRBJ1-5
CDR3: CASSVGNQPQHF

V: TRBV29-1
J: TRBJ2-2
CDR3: CSVEWGGNTGELFF

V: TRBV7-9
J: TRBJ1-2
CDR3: CASSPRTGEVTGYTF

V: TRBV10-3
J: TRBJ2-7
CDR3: CAISPGLAGILEQYF

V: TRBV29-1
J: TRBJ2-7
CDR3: CSGKTSGHTYEQYF

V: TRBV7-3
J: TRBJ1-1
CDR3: CASSLWPNTEAFF

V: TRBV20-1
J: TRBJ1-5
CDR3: CSARDLGAVIGNQPQHF

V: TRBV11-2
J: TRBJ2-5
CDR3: CASSSGFPPSTQETQYF

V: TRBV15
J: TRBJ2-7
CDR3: CATSRGQRNEQYF

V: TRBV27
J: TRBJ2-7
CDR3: CASSLSTGKLGEQYF

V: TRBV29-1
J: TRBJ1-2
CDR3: CSVTTGEGNYGYTF

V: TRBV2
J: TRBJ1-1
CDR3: CGAGGGVSTEAFF

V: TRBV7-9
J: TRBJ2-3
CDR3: CASSLEQGGSTDTQYF

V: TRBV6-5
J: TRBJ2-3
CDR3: CASSYSGLAGGPGTDTQYF

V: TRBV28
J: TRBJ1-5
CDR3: CASTAKRSRVNQPQHF

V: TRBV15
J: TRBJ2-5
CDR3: CATSRGRGGGGNQETQYF

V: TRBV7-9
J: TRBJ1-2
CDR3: CASSLTASTANYGYTF

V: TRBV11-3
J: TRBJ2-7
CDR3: CASSPMDYEQYF

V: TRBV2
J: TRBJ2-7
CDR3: CASSEGQGARHEQYF

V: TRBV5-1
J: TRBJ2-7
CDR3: CASSLESSYEQYF

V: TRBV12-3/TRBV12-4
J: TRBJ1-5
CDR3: CASSLGGSNQPQHF

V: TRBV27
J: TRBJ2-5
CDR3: CASSTRNSGVGETQYF

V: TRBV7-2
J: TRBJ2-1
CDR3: CASSLAHPGQEQFF

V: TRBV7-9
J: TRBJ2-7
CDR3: CASSSRGRSALYEQYF